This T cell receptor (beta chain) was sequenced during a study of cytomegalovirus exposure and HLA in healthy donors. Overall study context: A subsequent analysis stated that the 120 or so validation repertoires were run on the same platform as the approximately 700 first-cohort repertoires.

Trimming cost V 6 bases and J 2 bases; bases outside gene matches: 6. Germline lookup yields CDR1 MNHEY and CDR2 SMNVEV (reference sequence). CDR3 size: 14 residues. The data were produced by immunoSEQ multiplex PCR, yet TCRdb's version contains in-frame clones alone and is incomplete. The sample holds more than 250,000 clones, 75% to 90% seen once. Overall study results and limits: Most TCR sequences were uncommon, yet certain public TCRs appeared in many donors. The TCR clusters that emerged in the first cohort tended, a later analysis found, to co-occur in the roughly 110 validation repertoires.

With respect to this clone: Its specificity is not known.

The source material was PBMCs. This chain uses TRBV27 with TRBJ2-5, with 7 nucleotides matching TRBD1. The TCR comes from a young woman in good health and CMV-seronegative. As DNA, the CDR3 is TGTGCCAGCAGCCCGGGACAGATACAAGAGACCCAGTACTTC. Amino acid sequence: CASSPGQIQETQYF.